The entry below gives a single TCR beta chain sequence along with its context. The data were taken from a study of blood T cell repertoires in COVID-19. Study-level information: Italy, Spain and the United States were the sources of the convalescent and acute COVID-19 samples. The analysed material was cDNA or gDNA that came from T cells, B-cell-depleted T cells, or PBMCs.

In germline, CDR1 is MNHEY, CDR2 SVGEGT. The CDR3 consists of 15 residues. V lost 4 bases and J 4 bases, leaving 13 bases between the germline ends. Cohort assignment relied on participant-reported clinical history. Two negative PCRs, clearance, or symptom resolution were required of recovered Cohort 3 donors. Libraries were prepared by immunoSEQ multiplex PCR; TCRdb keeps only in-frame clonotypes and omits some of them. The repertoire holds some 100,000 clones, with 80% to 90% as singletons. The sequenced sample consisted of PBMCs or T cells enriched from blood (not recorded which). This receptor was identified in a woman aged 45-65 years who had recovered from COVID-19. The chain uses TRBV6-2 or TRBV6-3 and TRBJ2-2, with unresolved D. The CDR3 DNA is TGTGCCAGCAGTTCCGCCGACTTTTTCACCGGGGAGCTGTTTTTT. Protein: CASSSADFFTGELFF.